This TCR beta chain was identified during a study of blood T cells in healthy people across ages. A word on this clonotype: Antigen specificity is unknown.

Through a sample-barcoded 5' primer and a J-beta primer mix, a second PCR was run for roughly 6 to 12 cycles. TCRdb recomputed calls from the 5' RACE reads with MiXCR, one row per CDR3 protein. This table has hundreds of thousands of distinct CDR3 sequences, around 43% appearing once. Researchers report isolating at least 7 million PBMCs per sample. Study results and limitations: Donor CMV infection status was unknown, possibly confounding age-related changes in expanded clonotypes.

The germline CDR1 and CDR2 sequences are LNHDA and SQIVND (reference sequence). The CDR3 runs 15 residues. With 4 bases clipped from V and 6 bases from J, the junction kept 10 bases outside the gene matches. The clonotype comes from a man of 80 years or more in good health. The sequencing sample was made of blood. This sequence joins TRBV19 and TRBJ2-3, with 7 bases matching TRBD1. The CDR3 loop is CASSTTGSPSDTQYF. The CDR3 coding sequence is TGTGCCAGTAGTACGACAGGGTCCCCGTCGGATACGCAGTATTTT. The variable domain in full, with the rest retrieved from reference TRBV19 and TRBJ2-3, is DGGITQSPKYLFRKEGQNVTLSCEQNLNHDAMYWYRQDPGQGLRLIYYSQIVNDFQKGDIAEGYSVSREKKESFPLTVTSAQKNPTAFYLCASSTTGSPSDTQYFGPGTRLTVL.